This is a list of T cell receptor beta chains from one sample in a study of T cell changes during pregnancy in multiple sclerosis. Assay: immunoSEQ multiplex PCR; the TCRdb copy retains only in-frame clones and omits some. The data show some 42,000 clones, with about 90% seen just once and 0.75% to 1% held by the top ten. The starting material was CD4+ T cells from peripheral blood mononuclear cells, obtained after pregnancy. These receptors were collected from a female donor with multiple sclerosis, enrolled in a pregnancy study. The CDR3 runs from the conserved cysteine through the conserved F or W. The order of the fields is CDR3 protein, V gene, clone size, J gene. Clone size appears in some rows only: once, few, many, or a class for an expanded clone.

CDR3aa: CASSAQHRDTLHF
v_gene: TRBV4-1
abundance: -
j_gene: TRBJ1-6

CDR3aa: CASSINPGTGIMSGQFF
v_gene: TRBV19
abundance: -
j_gene: TRBJ2-1

CDR3aa: CARSLVRGGDTQYF
v_gene: TRBV5-3
abundance: -
j_gene: TRBJ2-3

CDR3aa: CASSGVAGLEAFF
v_gene: TRBV2
abundance: -
j_gene: TRBJ1-1

CDR3aa: CASKGVGTEAFF
v_gene: TRBV6-5
abundance: -
j_gene: TRBJ1-1

CDR3aa: CAIIRSHPGTAAFYGYTF
v_gene: TRBV7-9
abundance: -
j_gene: TRBJ1-2

CDR3aa: CASSAQAGAYEQYF
v_gene: TRBV6-5
abundance: -
j_gene: TRBJ2-7

CDR3aa: CASSYPEFYGYTF
v_gene: TRBV6-6
abundance: -
j_gene: TRBJ1-2

CDR3aa: CASSLAFQETQYF
v_gene: TRBV5-6
abundance: -
j_gene: TRBJ2-5

CDR3aa: CATSRGARGGETQYF
v_gene: TRBV15
abundance: -
j_gene: TRBJ2-5

CDR3aa: CAISDNPRGMGGYTF
v_gene: TRBV10-3
abundance: -
j_gene: TRBJ1-2

CDR3aa: CASSLDPETTAFF
v_gene: TRBV11-3
abundance: -
j_gene: TRBJ1-1

CDR3aa: CASSESGTTGETQYF
v_gene: TRBV10-2
abundance: -
j_gene: TRBJ2-5

CDR3aa: CASSLDPQYQETQYF
v_gene: TRBV5-4
abundance: -
j_gene: TRBJ2-5

CDR3aa: CASSPWGAGQKEKLFF
v_gene: TRBV11-2
abundance: -
j_gene: TRBJ1-4

CDR3aa: CASSSQGGETQYF
v_gene: TRBV7-3
abundance: -
j_gene: TRBJ2-5

CDR3aa: CASSLSGQGGGYTF
v_gene: TRBV28
abundance: -
j_gene: TRBJ1-2

CDR3aa: CASRKVGSSYNSPLHF
v_gene: TRBV28
abundance: -
j_gene: TRBJ1-6

CDR3aa: CASSSTGDNEQFF
v_gene: TRBV5-1
abundance: -
j_gene: TRBJ2-1

CDR3aa: CASSLGPGNTIYF
v_gene: TRBV7-7
abundance: few
j_gene: TRBJ1-3

CDR3aa: CARAEPGQGVHEQYF
v_gene: TRBV7-5
abundance: -
j_gene: TRBJ2-7

CDR3aa: CASSPLNRANYGYTF
v_gene: TRBV18
abundance: once
j_gene: TRBJ1-2

CDR3aa: CASSLGQGVTYEQYF
v_gene: TRBV7-6
abundance: -
j_gene: TRBJ2-7

CDR3aa: CASSYHDMNTEAFF
v_gene: TRBV6-5
abundance: -
j_gene: TRBJ1-1

CDR3aa: CASSERGGNSPLHF
v_gene: TRBV2
abundance: -
j_gene: TRBJ1-6

CDR3aa: CSVLGLADYEQYF
v_gene: TRBV29-1
abundance: -
j_gene: TRBJ2-7

CDR3aa: CASSLRSQGHTEAFF
v_gene: TRBV7-9
abundance: -
j_gene: TRBJ1-1

CDR3aa: CASSGGAQETQYF
v_gene: TRBV11-3
abundance: -
j_gene: TRBJ2-5

CDR3aa: CASSPGSSYNEQFF
v_gene: TRBV6-1
abundance: -
j_gene: TRBJ2-1

CDR3aa: CSTDSYTEAFF
v_gene: TRBV29-1
abundance: few
j_gene: TRBJ1-1

CDR3aa: CSVAGTMNTEAFF
v_gene: TRBV29-1
abundance: once
j_gene: TRBJ1-1

CDR3aa: CASRAPAGDGYTF
v_gene: TRBV9
abundance: -
j_gene: TRBJ1-2

CDR3aa: CASSSSRGGAGETQYF
v_gene: TRBV5-4
abundance: -
j_gene: TRBJ2-5

CDR3aa: CASSLGRGGANTQYF
v_gene: TRBV7-9
abundance: -
j_gene: TRBJ2-3

CDR3aa: CAISESPHPNTQYF
v_gene: TRBV10-3
abundance: -
j_gene: TRBJ2-3

CDR3aa: CASSVEGGSILTDTQYF
v_gene: TRBV9
abundance: few
j_gene: TRBJ2-3

CDR3aa: CASTGQAPFEAFF
v_gene: TRBV2
abundance: -
j_gene: TRBJ1-1

CDR3aa: CASSIRNSDYGYTF
v_gene: TRBV19
abundance: -
j_gene: TRBJ1-2

CDR3aa: CASSDDSGTNGYTF
v_gene: TRBV2
abundance: -
j_gene: TRBJ1-2

CDR3aa: CASSPQASGGLEAFF
v_gene: TRBV18
abundance: -
j_gene: TRBJ1-1

CDR3aa: CASSLDTPTVTGSPLHF
v_gene: TRBV5-1
abundance: -
j_gene: TRBJ1-6

CDR3aa: CASSFGLAMYNEQFF
v_gene: TRBV5-1
abundance: -
j_gene: TRBJ2-1

CDR3aa: CASSRLAGDSSTDTQYF
v_gene: TRBV10-1
abundance: -
j_gene: TRBJ2-3

CDR3aa: CAIRMNNGYGYTF
v_gene: TRBV10-3
abundance: -
j_gene: TRBJ1-2

CDR3aa: CASSWTGNNSPLHF
v_gene: TRBV6-5
abundance: -
j_gene: TRBJ1-6

CDR3aa: CASSAAGTGSYEQYF
v_gene: TRBV5-1
abundance: -
j_gene: TRBJ2-7

CDR3aa: CASRPAAAGELFF
v_gene: TRBV7-2
abundance: -
j_gene: TRBJ2-2

CDR3aa: CASNLAGQPNTEAFF
v_gene: TRBV19
abundance: -
j_gene: TRBJ1-1

CDR3aa: CASSLALTSGGGGTQYF
v_gene: TRBV5-8
abundance: -
j_gene: TRBJ2-5

CDR3aa: CASSDRGPLHF
v_gene: TRBV5-1
abundance: -
j_gene: TRBJ1-6

CDR3aa: CSVARGQETQYF
v_gene: TRBV29-1
abundance: -
j_gene: TRBJ2-5

CDR3aa: CATSRGHRYGYTF
v_gene: TRBV15
abundance: -
j_gene: TRBJ1-2

CDR3aa: CAISRGQGNSPLHF
v_gene: TRBV10-3
abundance: -
j_gene: TRBJ1-6